The present entry profiles one TCR beta chain with its context. The CDR3 loop spans 15 amino acids. Germline-derived CDR1 and CDR2 are LNHNV and YYDKDF (reference sequence). V was clipped by 3 bases and J by 1 base, with 12 bases between them. A second 7 to 11 cycle PCR used barcoded and J-beta primers. TCRdb ran MiXCR on the 5' RACE reads and lists one entry per CDR3 protein. The sample has a few hundred thousand distinct CDR3 sequences, roughly half seen once. The data originate from a study of blood T cells in healthy people across ages. Sequenced input: blood. V usage is TRBV15 and J usage is TRBJ2-5; D might be TRBD1 or TRBD2, each matching 6 bases. The receptor's source is a man in his sixties in good health. The CDR3: CATSRPSGAQETQYF. In DNA form, the CDR3 reads TGTGCCACCAGCAGGCCATCGGGGGCCCAAGAGACCCAGTACTTC.